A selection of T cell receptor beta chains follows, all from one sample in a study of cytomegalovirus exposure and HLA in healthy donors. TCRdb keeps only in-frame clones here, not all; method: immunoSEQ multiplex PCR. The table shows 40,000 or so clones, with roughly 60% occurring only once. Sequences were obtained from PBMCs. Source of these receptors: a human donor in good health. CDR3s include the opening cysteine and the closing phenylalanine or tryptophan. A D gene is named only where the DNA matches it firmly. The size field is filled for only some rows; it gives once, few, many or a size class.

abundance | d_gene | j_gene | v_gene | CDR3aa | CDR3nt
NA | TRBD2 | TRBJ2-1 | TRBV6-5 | CASSYGRLAGNEQFF | TGTGCCAGCAGTTACGGAAGACTAGCTGGGAATGAGCAGTTCTTC
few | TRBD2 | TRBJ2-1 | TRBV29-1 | CSAGLAGAYNEQFF | TGCAGCGCCGGACTAGCGGGGGCCTACAATGAGCAGTTCTTC
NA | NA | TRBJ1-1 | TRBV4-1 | CASSQDRVEAFF | TGCGCCAGCAGCCAAGACAGGGTTGAAGCTTTCTTT
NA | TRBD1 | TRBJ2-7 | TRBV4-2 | CASSVDRGGPSYEQYF | TGTGCCAGCAGCGTGGACAGGGGGGGTCCGTCCTACGAGCAGTACTTC
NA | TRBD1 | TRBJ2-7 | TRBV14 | CASSQVGGNEQYF | TGTGCCAGCAGCCAAGTAGGGGGCAACGAGCAGTACTTC
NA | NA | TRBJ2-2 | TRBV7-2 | CASTLGGRVETGELFF | TGTGCCAGCACCCTAGGGGGTAGGGTTGAGACCGGGGAGCTGTTTTTT
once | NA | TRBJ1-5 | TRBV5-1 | CASSLGQISDPQHF | TGCGCCAGCAGCTTGGGACAGATCTCGGACCCCCAGCATTTT
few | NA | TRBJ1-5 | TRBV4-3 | CASSQDQAYSNQPQHF | TGCGCCAGCAGCCAAGATCAAGCCTATAGCAATCAGCCCCAGCATTTT
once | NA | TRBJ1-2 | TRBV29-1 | CSVEERQQDGYTF | TGCAGCGTTGAAGAACGACAACAGGATGGCTACACCTTC
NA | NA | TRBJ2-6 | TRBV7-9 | CASTTLAGANVLTF | TGTGCCAGCACCACTCTGGCTGGGGCCAACGTCCTGACTTTC
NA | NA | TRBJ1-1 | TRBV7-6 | CASSLHRDVEAFF | TGTGCCAGCAGCTTACACAGGGACGTTGAAGCTTTCTTT
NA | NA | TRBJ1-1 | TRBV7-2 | CASSGGMYTEAFF | TGTGCCAGCAGCGGAGGGATGTACACTGAAGCTTTCTTT
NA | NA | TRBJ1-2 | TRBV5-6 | CASSFQGGIGYTF | TGTGCCAGCAGCTTCCAGGGAGGGATCGGCTACACCTTC
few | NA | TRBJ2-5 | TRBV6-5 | CASSYSAETQYF | TGTGCCAGCAGTTACTCAGCAGAGACCCAGTACTTC
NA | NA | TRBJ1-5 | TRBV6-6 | CASRTRTASNQPQHF | TGTGCCAGCAGGACTCGGACAGCTAGCAATCAGCCCCAGCATTTT
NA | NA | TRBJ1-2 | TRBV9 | CASSVVEGRGYGYTF | TGTGCCAGCAGCGTAGTAGAAGGAAGGGGCTATGGCTACACCTTC
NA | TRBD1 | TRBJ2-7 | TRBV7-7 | CASSLGITGAEQYF | TGTGCTAGCAGCTTAGGAATAACAGGGGCCGAGCAGTACTTC
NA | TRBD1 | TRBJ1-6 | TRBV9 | CASSGRGSLDSPLHF | TGTGCCAGCAGCGGCAGGGGGTCCTTAGATTCACCCCTCCACTTT
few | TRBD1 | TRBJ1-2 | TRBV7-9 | CASTAGGPYGYTF | TGTGCCAGCACCGCAGGGGGCCCGTATGGCTACACCTTC
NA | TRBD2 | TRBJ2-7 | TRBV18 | CASSPPGLPSEQYF | TGTGCCAGCTCACCACCGGGACTACCCTCCGAGCAGTACTTC
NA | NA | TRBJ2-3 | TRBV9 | CASSVGGIPDTQYF | TGTGCCAGCAGCGTAGGAGGGATACCAGATACGCAGTATTTT
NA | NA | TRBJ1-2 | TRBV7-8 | CASRPGVLSYGYTF | TGTGCCAGCAGGCCAGGGGTCCTCTCCTATGGCTACACCTTC
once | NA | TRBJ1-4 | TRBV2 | CASSKTVTNEKLFF | TGTGCCAGCAGTAAGACAGTCACGAATGAAAAACTGTTTTTT
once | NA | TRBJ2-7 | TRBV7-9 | CASSLVQDEQYF | TGTGCCAGCAGCTTAGTTCAGGACGAGCAGTACTTC
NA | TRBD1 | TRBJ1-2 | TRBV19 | CASSKGQGARYGYTF | TGTGCCAGTAGTAAGGGGCAGGGGGCGAGGTATGGCTACACCTTC
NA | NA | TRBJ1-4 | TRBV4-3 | CASSQDWRSQLPFNEKLFF | TGCGCCAGCAGCCAAGATTGGAGGTCGCAGCTACCATTTAATGAAAAACTGTTTTTT
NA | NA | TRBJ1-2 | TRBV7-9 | CASSLVGGLSGYTF | TGTGCCAGCAGCTTAGTGGGGGGTTTAAGTGGCTACACCTTC
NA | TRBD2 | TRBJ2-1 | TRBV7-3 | CASSPLGLAGANEQFF | TGTGCCAGCAGCCCACTTGGGCTAGCGGGGGCCAATGAGCAGTTCTTC
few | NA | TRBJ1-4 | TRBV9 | CASSARSATNEKLFF | TGTGCCAGCAGCGCACGGTCTGCAACTAATGAAAAACTGTTTTTT
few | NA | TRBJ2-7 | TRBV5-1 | CASSLGTGYEQYF | TGCGCCAGCAGCTTGGGAACGGGCTACGAGCAGTACTTC
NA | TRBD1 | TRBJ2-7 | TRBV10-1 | CASSELTGTGDEQYF | TGCGCCAGCAGTGAGTTGACCGGGACAGGAGACGAGCAGTACTTC
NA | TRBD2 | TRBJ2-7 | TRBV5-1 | CASRPSGGLEQYF | TGCGCCAGCAGACCAAGCGGGGGCCTGGAGCAGTACTTC
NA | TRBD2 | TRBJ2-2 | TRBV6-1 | CASHRGGNTGELFF | TGTGCCAGCCATCGGGGGGGCAACACCGGGGAGCTGTTTTTT
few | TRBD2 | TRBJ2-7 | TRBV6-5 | CASRYSGTYEQYF | TGTGCCAGCAGGTACAGCGGGACCTACGAGCAGTACTTC
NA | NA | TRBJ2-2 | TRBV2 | CAKSQTPGELFF | TGTGCCAAATCTCAAACTCCCGGGGAGCTGTTTTTT
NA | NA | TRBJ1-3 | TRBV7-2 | CASSLYPGGSGNTIYF | TGTGCCAGCAGCTTATACCCGGGAGGATCTGGAAACACCATATATTTT
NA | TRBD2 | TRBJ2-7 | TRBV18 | CASSPVAGGDLSEQYF | TGTGCCAGCTCACCCGTAGCGGGGGGCGATCTCTCCGAGCAGTACTTC
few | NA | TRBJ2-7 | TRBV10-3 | CAIRYHEQGSEQYF | TGTGCCATCAGGTATCATGAACAGGGTAGCGAGCAGTACTTC
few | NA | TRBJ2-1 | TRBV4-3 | CASSIRQILYNEQFF | TGCGCCAGCAGCATTCGACAGATCCTCTACAATGAGCAGTTCTTC
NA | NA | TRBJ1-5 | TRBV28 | CASSFYRVREQPQHF | TGTGCCAGCAGTTTCTACAGGGTGAGAGAGCAGCCCCAGCATTTT
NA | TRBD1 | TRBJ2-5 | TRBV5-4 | CASSTGTEGQETQYF | TGTGCCAGCTCTACGGGGACAGAGGGGCAAGAGACCCAGTACTTC
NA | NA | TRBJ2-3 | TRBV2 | CASRPRGDNNPDTQYF | TGTGCCAGCCGCCCTCGAGGGGACAATAATCCAGATACGCAGTATTTT
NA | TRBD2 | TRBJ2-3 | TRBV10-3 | CAIRGLDGYADTQYF | TGTGCCATCAGGGGACTAGACGGATATGCAGATACGCAGTATTTT
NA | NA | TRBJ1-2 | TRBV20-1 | CSAEARGGYTF | TGCAGTGCTGAAGCTCGGGGTGGCTACACCTTC
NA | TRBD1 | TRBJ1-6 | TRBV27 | CASSLGQGYSPLHF | TGTGCCAGCAGTCTGGGACAGGGTTATTCACCCCTCCACTTT
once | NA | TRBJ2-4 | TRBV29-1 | CSVGQEKNIQYF | TGCAGCGTGGGGCAGGAGAAAAACATTCAGTACTTC